The 7 T cell receptor beta chains in this list originate from one sample, sequenced in a study of blood T cell repertoires in COVID-19. Here immunoSEQ multiplex PCR was the method, and the copy in TCRdb shows in-frame clones only, minus some. The sample shows approximately 200,000 clones, roughly nine tenths of them seen only once. Sequenced material: PBMCs or T cells enriched from blood (not recorded which). All receptors derive from a woman in her 30s who had recovered from COVID-19.

The chain uses TRBV15 and TRBJ2-3; 9 bases are a match to TRBD2. This CDR3 region has 16 residues. CDR1 LNHNV and CDR2 YYDKDF come from the germline V gene (reference sequence). V was clipped by 0 bases and J by 6 bases; unmatched bases: 7. This CDR3 reads CATSRDGREGVDTQYF. For the CDR3, the DNA is TGTGCCACCAGCAGAGACGGGCGGGAGGGTGTTGATACGCAGTATTTT. The variable domain in full, completed from reference TRBV15 and TRBJ2-3, reads DAMVIQNPRYQVTQFGKPVTLSCSQTLNHNVMYWYQQKSSQAPKLLFHYYDKDFNNEADTPDNFQSRRPNTSFCFLDIRSPGLGDTAMYLCATSRDGREGVDTQYFGPGTRLTVL.

J is TRBJ1-2 and V is TRBV28; 11 positions match TRBD1. The V segment lost 7 bases and the J segment 6 bases; nucleotides outside the gene matches: 4. The CDR3 length is 13 residues. Germline V gene sequence: CDR1 MDHEN, CDR2 SYDVKM. CDR3: CASTRDRGDGYTF. CDR3 coding DNA: TGTGCCAGCACCCGGGACAGGGGGGATGGCTACACCTTC.

The chain links TRBV6-2 or TRBV6-3 to TRBJ2-1, with TRBD2 matching over 7 bases. Germline assignment: CDR1 MNHEY and CDR2 SVGEGT. The V gene end was trimmed by 5 bases and the J gene end by 6 bases; junction bases not matched to a gene: 10. The CDR3 runs 15 residues. The CDR3 bases are TGTGCCAGCAGTACTGCCGGGACTAATCGCAATGAGCAGTTCTTC. The encoded protein is CASSTAGTNRNEQFF.

The chain carries TRBV5-6 and TRBJ1-3; D perhaps matches TRBD1 (5 bases). Trimming pared 3 bases from V and 7 bases from J, leaving 14 bases between. The CDR3 length is 14 residues. Germline CDR1 reads SGHDT; CDR2 reads YYEEEE. The CDR3 sequence: CASSYTTGVNTIYF. The CDR3 bases are TGTGCCAGCAGCTACACTACAGGAGTCAACACCATATATTTT.

CDR3 residues: CASSRTGQETQYF. The CDR3 DNA follows: TGTGCCAGCAGCCGGACAGGGCAAGAGACCCAGTACTTC. The chain links TRBV27 to TRBJ2-5; 8 bases fit TRBD1. Germline lookup yields CDR1 MNHEY and CDR2 SMNVEV (reference sequence). This CDR3 region has 13 residues. Trimming took 6 bases from V and 2 from J; bases not matched to a gene: 2.

Here the CDR3 DNA reads TGTGCCAGCAGCTTAAGGGGTTCGGGAAACACCATATATTTT. It is translated as CASSLRGSGNTIYF. The chain has TRBV7-9 and TRBJ1-3; the D gene is possibly TRBD1 (5 bases). Germline-derived CDR1 and CDR2 are SEHNR and FQNEAQ (reference sequence). The CDR3 runs to 14 residues. Trimming pared 2 bases from V and 4 bases from J, leaving 9 bases between.

The chain joins TRBV7-2 to TRBJ1-5, with 9 bases matching TRBD1. Per germline, CDR1 SGHTA and CDR2 FQGNSA. The J segment lost 2 bases and the V segment lost 3 bases, leaving 5 bases of the junction unmatched. The CDR3 loop spans 16 amino acids. CDR3 loop: CASSFDRGEGNQPQHF. CDR3 DNA sequence: TGTGCCAGCAGCTTCGACAGGGGGGAAGGCAATCAGCCCCAGCATTTT.